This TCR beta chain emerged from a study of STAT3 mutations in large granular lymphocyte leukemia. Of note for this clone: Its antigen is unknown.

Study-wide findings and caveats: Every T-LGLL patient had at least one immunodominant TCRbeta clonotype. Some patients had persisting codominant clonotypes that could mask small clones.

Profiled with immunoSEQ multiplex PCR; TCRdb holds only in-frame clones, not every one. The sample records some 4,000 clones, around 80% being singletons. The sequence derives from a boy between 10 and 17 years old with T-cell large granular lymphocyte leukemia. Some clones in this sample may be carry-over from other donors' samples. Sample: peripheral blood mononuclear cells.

The CDR3 DNA reads TGCGCCAGCAGCTTGGAGGGGGCGGGAGGTGGCTACACCTTC. This gives the protein CASSLEGAGGGYTF. The J gene is TRBJ1-2, the V gene TRBV5-1, with 7 bases fitting TRBD1. CDR1 is SGHRS and CDR2 is YFSETQ in the germline V gene. The CDR3 consists of 14 residues. With V trimmed by 0 bases and J by 7 bases, 6 bases remained unmatched.